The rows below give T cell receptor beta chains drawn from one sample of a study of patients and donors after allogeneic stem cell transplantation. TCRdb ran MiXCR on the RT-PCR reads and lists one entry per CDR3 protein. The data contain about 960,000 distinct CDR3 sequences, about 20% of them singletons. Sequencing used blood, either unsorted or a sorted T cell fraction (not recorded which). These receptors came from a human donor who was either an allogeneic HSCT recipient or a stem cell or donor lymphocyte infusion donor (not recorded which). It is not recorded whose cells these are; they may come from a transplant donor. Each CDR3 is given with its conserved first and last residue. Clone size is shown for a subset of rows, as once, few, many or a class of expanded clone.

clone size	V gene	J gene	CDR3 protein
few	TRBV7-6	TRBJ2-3	CASSLAPRSTDTQYF
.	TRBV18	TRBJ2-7	CASSPLAGRYEQYF
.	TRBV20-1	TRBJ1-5	CSARRTGGVGGVNQPQHF
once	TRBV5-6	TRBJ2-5	CASSLIRTETQYF
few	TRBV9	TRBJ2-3	CASSHRTLNTDTQYF
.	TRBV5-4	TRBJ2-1	CASSLTFLAGVSSYNEQFF
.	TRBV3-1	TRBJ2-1	CASSRKTSGPYNEQFF
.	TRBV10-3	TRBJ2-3	CAIGRLSGGTDTQYF
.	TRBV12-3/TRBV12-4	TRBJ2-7	CASSFRTPSYEQYF
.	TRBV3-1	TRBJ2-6	CASSQGGTARSGANVLTF